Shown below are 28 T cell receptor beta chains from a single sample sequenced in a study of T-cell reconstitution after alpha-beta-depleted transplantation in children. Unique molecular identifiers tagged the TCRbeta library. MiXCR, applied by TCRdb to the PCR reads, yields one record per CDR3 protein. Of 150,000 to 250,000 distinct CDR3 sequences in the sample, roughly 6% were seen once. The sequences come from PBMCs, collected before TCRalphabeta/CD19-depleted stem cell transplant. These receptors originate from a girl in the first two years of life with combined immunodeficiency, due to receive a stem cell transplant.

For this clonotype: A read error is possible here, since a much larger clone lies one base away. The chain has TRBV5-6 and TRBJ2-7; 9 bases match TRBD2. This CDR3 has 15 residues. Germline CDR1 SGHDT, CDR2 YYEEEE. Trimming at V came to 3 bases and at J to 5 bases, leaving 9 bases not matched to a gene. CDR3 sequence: CASSSQREVRNEQYF. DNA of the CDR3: TGTGCCAGCAGCTCCCAGCGGGAGGTCCGAAACGAGCAGTACTTC. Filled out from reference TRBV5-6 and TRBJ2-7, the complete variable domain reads DAGVTQSPTHLIKTRGQQVTLRCSPKSGHDTVSWYQQALGQGPQFIFQYYEEEERQRGNFPDRFSGHQFPNYSSELNVNALLLGDSALYLCASSSQREVRNEQYFGPGTRLTVT.

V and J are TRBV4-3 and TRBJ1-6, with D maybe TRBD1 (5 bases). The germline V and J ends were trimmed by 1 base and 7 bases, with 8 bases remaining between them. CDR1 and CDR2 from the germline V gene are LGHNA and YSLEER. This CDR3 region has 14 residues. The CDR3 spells CASSQGQTNSPLHF. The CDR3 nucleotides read TGCGCCAGCAGCCAAGGACAGACAAATTCACCCCTCCACTTT.

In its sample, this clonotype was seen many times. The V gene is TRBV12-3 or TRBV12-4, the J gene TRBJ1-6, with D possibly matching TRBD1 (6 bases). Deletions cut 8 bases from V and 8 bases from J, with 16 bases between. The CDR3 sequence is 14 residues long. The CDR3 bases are TGTGCCAGCGCCAGGGGATTCGAAGATTCACCCCTCCACTTT. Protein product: CASARGFEDSPLHF.

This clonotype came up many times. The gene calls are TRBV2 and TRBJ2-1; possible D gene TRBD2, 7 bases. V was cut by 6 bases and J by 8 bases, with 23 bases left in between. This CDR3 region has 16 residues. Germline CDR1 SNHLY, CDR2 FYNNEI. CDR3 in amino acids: CASRGQDGGPVDEQFF. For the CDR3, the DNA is TGTGCCAGCAGGGGCCAAGACGGGGGGCCGGTGGATGAGCAGTTCTTC.

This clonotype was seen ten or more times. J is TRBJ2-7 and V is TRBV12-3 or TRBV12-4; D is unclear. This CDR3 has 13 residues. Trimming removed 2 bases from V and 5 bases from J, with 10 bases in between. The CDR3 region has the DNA TGTGCCAGCAGTTTATCGTCAGTAGACGAGCAGTACTTC. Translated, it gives CASSLSSVDEQYF.

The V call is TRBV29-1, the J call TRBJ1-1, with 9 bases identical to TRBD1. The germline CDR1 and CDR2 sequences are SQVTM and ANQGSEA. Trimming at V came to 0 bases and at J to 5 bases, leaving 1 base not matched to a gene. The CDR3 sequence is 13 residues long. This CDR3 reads CSVEEGQGTEAFF. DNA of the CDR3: TGCAGCGTTGAAGAAGGACAGGGGACTGAAGCTTTCTTT.

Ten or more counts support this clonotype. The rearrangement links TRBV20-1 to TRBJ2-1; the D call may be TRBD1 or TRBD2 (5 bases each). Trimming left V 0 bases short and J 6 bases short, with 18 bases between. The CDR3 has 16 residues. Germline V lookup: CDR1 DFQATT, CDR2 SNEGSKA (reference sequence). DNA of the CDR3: TGCAGTGCTAGAGAGGCGCAGGGAGCTCTTCGCAATGAGCAGTTCTTC. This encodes CSAREAQGALRNEQFF.

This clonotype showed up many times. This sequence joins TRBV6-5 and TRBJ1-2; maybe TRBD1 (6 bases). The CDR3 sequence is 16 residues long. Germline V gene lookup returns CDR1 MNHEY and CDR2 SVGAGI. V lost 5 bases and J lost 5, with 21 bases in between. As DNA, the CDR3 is TGTGCCAGCAGTCCTCGGACAGACACACTGAAATATGGCTACACCTTC. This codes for CASSPRTDTLKYGYTF.

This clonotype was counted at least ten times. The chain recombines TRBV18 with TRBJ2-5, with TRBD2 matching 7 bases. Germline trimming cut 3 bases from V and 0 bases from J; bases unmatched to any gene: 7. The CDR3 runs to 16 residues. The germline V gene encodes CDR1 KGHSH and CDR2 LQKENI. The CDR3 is CASSPLLARYQETQYF. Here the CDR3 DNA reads TGTGCCAGCTCACCGTTACTAGCGAGGTACCAAGAGACCCAGTACTTC.

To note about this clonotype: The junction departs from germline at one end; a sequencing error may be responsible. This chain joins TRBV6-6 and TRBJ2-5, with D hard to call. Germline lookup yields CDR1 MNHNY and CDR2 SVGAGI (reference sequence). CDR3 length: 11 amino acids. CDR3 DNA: TGTACCAGCAGTTACCCTGAGACCCAGTACTTC. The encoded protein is CTSSYPETQYF.

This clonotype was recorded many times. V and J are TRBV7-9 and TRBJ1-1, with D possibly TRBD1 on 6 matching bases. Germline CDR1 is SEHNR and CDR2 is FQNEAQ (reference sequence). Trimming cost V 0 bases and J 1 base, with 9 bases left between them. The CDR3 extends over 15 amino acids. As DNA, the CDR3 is TGTGCCAGCAGCTTAGCATCGACAGGGAACACTGAAGCTTTCTTT. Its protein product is CASSLASTGNTEAFF.

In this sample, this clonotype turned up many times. DNA for the CDR3: TGCAGCGTTGGGAAGGGCGGTGTATCAGAGACCCAGTACTTC. The encoded protein is CSVGKGGVSETQYF. This rearrangement joins TRBV29-1 to TRBJ2-5; unclear D gene. Germline-derived CDR1 and CDR2 are SQVTM and ANQGSEA. V dropped 4 bases and J dropped 4 bases, with 16 bases sitting between them. The CDR3 runs to 14 residues.

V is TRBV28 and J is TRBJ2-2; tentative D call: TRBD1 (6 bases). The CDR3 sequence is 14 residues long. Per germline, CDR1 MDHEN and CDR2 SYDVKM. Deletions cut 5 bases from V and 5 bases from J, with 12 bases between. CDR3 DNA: TGTGCCAGCAGTGTAACCGGACAGACCGGGGAGCTGTTTTTT. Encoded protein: CASSVTGQTGELFF.

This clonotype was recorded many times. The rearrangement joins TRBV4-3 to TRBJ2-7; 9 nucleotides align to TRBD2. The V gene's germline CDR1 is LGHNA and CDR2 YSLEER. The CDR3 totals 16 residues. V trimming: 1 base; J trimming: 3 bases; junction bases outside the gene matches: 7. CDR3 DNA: TGCGCCAGCAGCCAAGGCGTAGCGGGAGAACACTACGAGCAGTACTTC. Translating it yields CASSQGVAGEHYEQYF.

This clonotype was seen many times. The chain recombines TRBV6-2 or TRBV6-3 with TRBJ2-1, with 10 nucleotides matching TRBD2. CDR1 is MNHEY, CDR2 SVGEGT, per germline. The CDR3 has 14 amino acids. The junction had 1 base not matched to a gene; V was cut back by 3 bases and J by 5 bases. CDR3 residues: CASSYTSGDNEQFF. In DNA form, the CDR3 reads TGTGCCAGCAGTTATACTAGCGGGGACAATGAGCAGTTCTTC.

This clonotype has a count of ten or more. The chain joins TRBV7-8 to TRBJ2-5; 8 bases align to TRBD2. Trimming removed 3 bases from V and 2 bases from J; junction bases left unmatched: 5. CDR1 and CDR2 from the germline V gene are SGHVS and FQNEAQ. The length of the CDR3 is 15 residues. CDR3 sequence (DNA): TGTGCCAGCAGCTTCGGGGGGGCGGCGCAAGAGACCCAGTACTTC. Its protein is CASSFGGAAQETQYF.

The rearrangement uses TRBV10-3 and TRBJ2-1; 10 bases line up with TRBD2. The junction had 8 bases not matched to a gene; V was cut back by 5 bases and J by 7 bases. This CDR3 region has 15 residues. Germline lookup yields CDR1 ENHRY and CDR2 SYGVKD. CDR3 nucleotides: TGTGCCATCAGTCAAGCGGGAGGGCCCGATAATGAGCAGTTCTTC. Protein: CAISQAGGPDNEQFF.

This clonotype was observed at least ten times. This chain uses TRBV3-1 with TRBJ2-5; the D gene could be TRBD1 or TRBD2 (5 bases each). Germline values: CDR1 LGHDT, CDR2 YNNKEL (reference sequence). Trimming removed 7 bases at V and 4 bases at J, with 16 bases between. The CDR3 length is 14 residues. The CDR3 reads CASNHGTNGETQYF. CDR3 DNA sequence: TGTGCCAGCAACCACGGGACCAACGGAGAGACCCAGTACTTC.

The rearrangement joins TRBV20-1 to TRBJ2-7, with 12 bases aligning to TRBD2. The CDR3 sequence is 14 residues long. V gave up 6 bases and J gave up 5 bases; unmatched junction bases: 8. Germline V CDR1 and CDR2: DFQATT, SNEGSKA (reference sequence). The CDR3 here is CSARTSGMSDEQYF. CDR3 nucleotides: TGCAGTGCCCGGACTAGCGGGATGTCAGACGAGCAGTACTTC.

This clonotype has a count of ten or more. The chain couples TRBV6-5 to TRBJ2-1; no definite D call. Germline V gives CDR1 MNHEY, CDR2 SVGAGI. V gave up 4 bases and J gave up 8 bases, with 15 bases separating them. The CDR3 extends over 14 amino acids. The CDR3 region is CASSFEPLSDEQFF. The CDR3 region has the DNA TGTGCCAGCAGTTTTGAACCCCTCTCGGATGAGCAGTTCTTC.

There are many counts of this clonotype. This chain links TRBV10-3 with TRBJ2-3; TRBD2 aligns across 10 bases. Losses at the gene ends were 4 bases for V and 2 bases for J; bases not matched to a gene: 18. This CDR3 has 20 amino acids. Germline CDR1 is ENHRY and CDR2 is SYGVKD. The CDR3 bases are TGTGCCATCAGTGCTCGATGGCTAGCGGGGGTGTCGTCTAACACAGATACGCAGTATTTT. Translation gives CAISARWLAGVSSNTDTQYF.

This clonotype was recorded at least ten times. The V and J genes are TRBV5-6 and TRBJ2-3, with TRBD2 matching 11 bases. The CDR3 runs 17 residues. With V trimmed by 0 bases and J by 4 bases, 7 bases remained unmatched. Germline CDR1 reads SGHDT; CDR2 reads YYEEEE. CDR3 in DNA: TGTGCCAGCAGCTTGGCCTGGACTAGCGGGTCAGCAGATACGCAGTATTTT. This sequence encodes CASSLAWTSGSADTQYF.

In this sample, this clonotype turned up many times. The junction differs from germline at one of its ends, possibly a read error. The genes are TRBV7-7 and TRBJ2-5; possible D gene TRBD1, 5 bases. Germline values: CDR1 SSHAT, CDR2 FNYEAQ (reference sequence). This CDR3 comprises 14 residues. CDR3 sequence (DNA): TGTGCTAGCAGCTTAGGGGCGGCCCCAGAGACCCAGTACTTC. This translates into CASSLGAAPETQYF. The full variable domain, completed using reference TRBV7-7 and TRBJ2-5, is GAGVSQSPRYKVTKRGQDVTLRCDPISSHATLYWYQQALGQGPEFLTYFNYEAQPDKSGLPSDRFSAERPEGSISTLTIQRTEQRDSAMYRCASSLGAAPETQYFGPGTRLLVL.

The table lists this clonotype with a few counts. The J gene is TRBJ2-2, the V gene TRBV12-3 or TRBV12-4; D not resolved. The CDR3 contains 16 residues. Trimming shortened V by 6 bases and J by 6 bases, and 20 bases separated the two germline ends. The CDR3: CASSGRAKGSPGELFF. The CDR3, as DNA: TGTGCCAGCAGCGGCCGGGCCAAAGGGTCTCCCGGGGAGCTGTTTTTT.

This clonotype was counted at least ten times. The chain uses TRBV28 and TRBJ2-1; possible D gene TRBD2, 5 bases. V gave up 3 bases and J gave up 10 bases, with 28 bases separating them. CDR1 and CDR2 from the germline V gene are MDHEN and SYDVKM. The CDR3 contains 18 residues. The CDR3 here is CASSLVSVRSGSWLEQFF. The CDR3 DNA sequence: TGTGCCAGCAGTTTGGTCTCAGTTCGAAGCGGATCCTGGCTGGAGCAGTTCTTC.

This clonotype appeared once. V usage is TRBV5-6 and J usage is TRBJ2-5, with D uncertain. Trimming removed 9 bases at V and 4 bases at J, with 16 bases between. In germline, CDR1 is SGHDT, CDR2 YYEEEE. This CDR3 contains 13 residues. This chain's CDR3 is CAMSPGPGETQYF. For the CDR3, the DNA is TGTGCCATGAGCCCTGGGCCGGGAGAGACCCAGTACTTC.

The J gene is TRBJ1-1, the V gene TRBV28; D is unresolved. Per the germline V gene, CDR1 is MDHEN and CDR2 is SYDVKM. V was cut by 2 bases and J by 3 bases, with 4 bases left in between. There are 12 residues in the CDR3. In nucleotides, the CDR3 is TGTGCCAGCAGTTTAAGGGACACTGAAGCTTTCTTT. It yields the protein CASSLRDTEAFF.

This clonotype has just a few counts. CDR3 region: CSARALLAGGPFEPTDTQYF. The CDR3 DNA reads TGCAGTGCTAGAGCCTTACTAGCGGGGGGGCCTTTTGAACCCACAGATACGCAGTATTTT. This chain joins TRBV20-1 and TRBJ2-3, with 13 bases identical to TRBD2. Per germline, CDR1 DFQATT and CDR2 SNEGSKA (reference sequence). The CDR3 loop spans 20 amino acids. The V segment lost 1 base and the J segment 2 bases; nucleotides outside the gene matches: 15.